This TCR beta chain originates from a study of shared clonotypes between healthy human individuals. Points on this clone: The antigen is not known.

Profiling relied on immunoSEQ multiplex PCR, and the TCRdb table lists in-frame clones only, not all of them. The data contain about 230,000 clones, just over 65% of them singletons. The CDR3 sequence is 13 residues long. V lost 3 bases to trimming and J lost 7 bases, with 12 bases between them. Germline CDR1 is LNHDA and CDR2 is SQIVND (reference sequence). Study results and limitations: What naive subsets generally showed was a larger estimated richness than memory subsets showed.

Sequencing was carried out using memory CD4+ T cells sorted from blood. Subset denoted: CD45RA-negative fraction. The chain uses TRBV19 and TRBJ1-2; D may be TRBD1 (5 bases). This clonotype was sampled from a man younger than 45 in good health. CDR3 bases: TGTGCCAGTAGTATGGACACGTCGCGTGGCTACACCTTC. It is translated as CASSMDTSRGYTF.